This is a list of T cell receptor beta chains from one sample in a study of CD4 T cell repertoires in COVID-19. The protocol was immunoSEQ multiplex PCR, while the TCRdb copy is restricted to in-frame clones and leaves out a portion. The sample holds approximately 24,000 clones, more than 85% seen once. The specimen was circulating follicular helper CD4+ T cells (cTfh) from blood, collected before the COVID-19 pandemic. These receptors all come from a human donor who had COVID-19. Both conserved end residues are part of each CDR3. The D gene is left open where the match is weak.

j_call: TRBJ2-1; cdr3_length: 14; v_call: TRBV19; d_call: NA; cdr3_aa: CASSSQQGYNEQFF
j_call: TRBJ2-7; cdr3_length: 15; v_call: TRBV27; d_call: NA; cdr3_aa: CASSKGGESSYEQYF
j_call: TRBJ2-5; cdr3_length: 14; v_call: TRBV19; d_call: NA; cdr3_aa: CASSSTGAGETQYF
j_call: TRBJ1-1; cdr3_length: 14; v_call: TRBV7-6; d_call: TRBD1; cdr3_aa: CASSPGQGNTEAFF
j_call: TRBJ2-3; cdr3_length: 14; v_call: TRBV5-6; d_call: TRBD2; cdr3_aa: CASSSRLAGDTQYF
j_call: TRBJ2-1; cdr3_length: 15; v_call: TRBV11-2; d_call: TRBD1; cdr3_aa: CASSLSPDRVGEQFF
j_call: TRBJ1-2; cdr3_length: 14; v_call: TRBV19; d_call: TRBD1; cdr3_aa: CASSTSGTGWGYTF
j_call: TRBJ2-7; cdr3_length: 14; v_call: TRBV10-2; d_call: TRBD2; cdr3_aa: CASRATSGSDEQYF
j_call: TRBJ1-2; cdr3_length: 12; v_call: TRBV19; d_call: TRBD1; cdr3_aa: CASSGQGGGYTF
j_call: TRBJ2-3; cdr3_length: 12; v_call: TRBV7-2; d_call: NA; cdr3_aa: CASSPSTDTQYF
j_call: TRBJ2-2; cdr3_length: 14; v_call: TRBV5-6; d_call: TRBD1; cdr3_aa: CASARDRGTGELFF
j_call: TRBJ1-1; cdr3_length: 15; v_call: TRBV5-1; d_call: TRBD1; cdr3_aa: CASSLMGQLNTEAFF
j_call: TRBJ2-7; cdr3_length: 18; v_call: TRBV7-2; d_call: TRBD2; cdr3_aa: CASSLSRVSSGSSYEQYF
j_call: TRBJ1-4; cdr3_length: 14; v_call: TRBV19; d_call: TRBD1; cdr3_aa: CASSMGQGDEKLFF
j_call: TRBJ1-6; cdr3_length: 14; v_call: TRBV10-3; d_call: TRBD1; cdr3_aa: CAISDGQVVSPLHF
j_call: TRBJ2-5; cdr3_length: 12; v_call: TRBV30; d_call: NA; cdr3_aa: CAWSGLRETQYF
j_call: TRBJ2-3; cdr3_length: 16; v_call: TRBV2; d_call: TRBD2; cdr3_aa: CASRPGLAASSDTQYF
j_call: TRBJ2-7; cdr3_length: 15; v_call: TRBV6-6; d_call: TRBD1; cdr3_aa: CASTQGTGGSYEQYF
j_call: TRBJ1-2; cdr3_length: 15; v_call: TRBV5-4; d_call: NA; cdr3_aa: CASSSNRGGFGGYTF
j_call: TRBJ2-2; cdr3_length: 14; v_call: TRBV2; d_call: NA; cdr3_aa: CASVRERATGELFF
j_call: TRBJ2-7; cdr3_length: 14; v_call: TRBV9; d_call: NA; cdr3_aa: CASSVGILPYEQYF
j_call: TRBJ2-3; cdr3_length: 16; v_call: TRBV5-1; d_call: TRBD1; cdr3_aa: CASSLAIDRAGDTQYF
j_call: TRBJ2-5; cdr3_length: 16; v_call: TRBV5-1; d_call: TRBD2; cdr3_aa: CASSLGPSGEQETQYF
j_call: TRBJ2-6; cdr3_length: 18; v_call: TRBV4-2; d_call: NA; cdr3_aa: CASSQDSTGISGANVLTF
j_call: TRBJ1-1; cdr3_length: 13; v_call: TRBV29-1; d_call: NA; cdr3_aa: CSVLVSGNTEAFF
j_call: TRBJ2-7; cdr3_length: 14; v_call: TRBV13; d_call: NA; cdr3_aa: CASREWSGAYEQYF
j_call: TRBJ2-5; cdr3_length: 13; v_call: TRBV27; d_call: NA; cdr3_aa: CASSLIGRETQYF